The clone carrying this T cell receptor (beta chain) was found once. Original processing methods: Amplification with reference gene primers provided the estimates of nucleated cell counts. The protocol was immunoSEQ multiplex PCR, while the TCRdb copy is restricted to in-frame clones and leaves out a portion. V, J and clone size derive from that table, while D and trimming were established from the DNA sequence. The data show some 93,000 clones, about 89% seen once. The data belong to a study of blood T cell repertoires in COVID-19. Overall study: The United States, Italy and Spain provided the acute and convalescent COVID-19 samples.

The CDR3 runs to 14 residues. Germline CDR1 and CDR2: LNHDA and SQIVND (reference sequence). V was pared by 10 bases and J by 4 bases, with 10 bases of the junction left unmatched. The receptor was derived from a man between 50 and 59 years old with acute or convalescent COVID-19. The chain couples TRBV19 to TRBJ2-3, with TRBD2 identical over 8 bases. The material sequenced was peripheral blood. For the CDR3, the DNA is TGTGCCACCAACGGGGGGGCTGCCCCAGATACGCAGTATTTT. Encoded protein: CATNGGAAPDTQYF.